A selection of T cell receptor beta chains follows, all from one sample in a study of Graves' ophthalmopathy and Graves' hyperthyroidism. A single record per CDR3 protein comes from TCRdb applying MiXCR to the multiplex PCR reads. The table shows 600,000 to 700,000 distinct CDR3 sequences, with about 38% occurring only once. The sample was peripheral blood. The receptors here all came from an adult man with Graves' ophthalmopathy. The CDR3 runs from the conserved cysteine through the conserved F or W. Fields, in order: CDR3 length, V gene, J gene, clone size, D gene, CDR3 DNA, CDR3 protein. D genes are given only for firm matches. Clone size appears in some rows only: once, few, many, or a class for an expanded clone.

cdr3_length: 15
v_call: TRBV2
j_call: TRBJ2-6
clone_size: many
d_call: .
cdr3_nt: TGTGCCAGCAGTGAGGAGGGAACTGGGGCCAACGTCCTGACTTTC
cdr3_aa: CASSEEGTGANVLTF

cdr3_length: 13
v_call: TRBV10-3
j_call: TRBJ2-7
clone_size: .
d_call: .
cdr3_nt: TGTGCCATCGGGCGGGACGGCTCCTACGAGCAGTACTTC
cdr3_aa: CAIGRDGSYEQYF

cdr3_length: 13
v_call: TRBV29-1
j_call: TRBJ1-2
clone_size: many
d_call: .
cdr3_nt: TGCAGCGCCACGGAGGGGACTAACTATGGCTACACCTTC
cdr3_aa: CSATEGTNYGYTF

cdr3_length: 14
v_call: TRBV11-2
j_call: TRBJ2-7
clone_size: .
d_call: .
cdr3_nt: TGTGCCAGCAGCTTGGGGGGGGCGCGTTACGAGCAGTACTTC
cdr3_aa: CASSLGGARYEQYF

cdr3_length: 15
v_call: TRBV20-1
j_call: TRBJ2-5
clone_size: few
d_call: TRBD2
cdr3_nt: TGCAGTGCTAGAGACCTCCCGGGGGGGTACGAGACCCAGTACTTC
cdr3_aa: CSARDLPGGYETQYF

cdr3_length: 15
v_call: TRBV2
j_call: TRBJ2-6
clone_size: many
d_call: .
cdr3_nt: TGTGCCAGCAGTGAAGTAGACTCTGGGGCCAACGTCCTGACTTTC
cdr3_aa: CASSEVDSGANVLTF

cdr3_length: 14
v_call: TRBV30
j_call: TRBJ1-4
clone_size: few
d_call: .
cdr3_nt: TGTGCCTGGAGTGTTTCACAATGGGGTGAAAAACTGTTTTTT
cdr3_aa: CAWSVSQWGEKLFF

cdr3_length: 14
v_call: TRBV6-1
j_call: TRBJ1-2
clone_size: few
d_call: .
cdr3_nt: TGTGCCAGCAGTGAAGCCGAGGGGCTTTATGGCTACACCTTC
cdr3_aa: CASSEAEGLYGYTF

cdr3_length: 16
v_call: TRBV7-2
j_call: TRBJ2-5
clone_size: many
d_call: .
cdr3_nt: TGTGCCAGCAGCTTGGTAAAGCGCAGGGGTCAAGAGACCCAGTACTTC
cdr3_aa: CASSLVKRRGQETQYF

cdr3_length: 15
v_call: TRBV7-9
j_call: TRBJ1-6
clone_size: .
d_call: .
cdr3_nt: TGTGCCAGCAGCTTATCAATCGCCTATAATTCACCTCTCCACTTT
cdr3_aa: CASSLSIAYNSPLHF

cdr3_length: 14
v_call: TRBV20-1
j_call: TRBJ1-3
clone_size: few
d_call: .
cdr3_nt: TGCAGTACTCCGCGGCCCGACTCTGGAAACACCATATATTTT
cdr3_aa: CSTPRPDSGNTIYF

cdr3_length: 14
v_call: TRBV24-1
j_call: TRBJ2-5
clone_size: .
d_call: .
cdr3_nt: TGTGCCACCAGTGATCCCACTTCTCTCCAAACCCAGTACTTC
cdr3_aa: CATSDPTSLQTQYF

cdr3_length: 15
v_call: TRBV19
j_call: TRBJ1-2
clone_size: .
d_call: TRBD1
cdr3_nt: TGTGCCAGTAGTTCCAGACAGGGGGCGCAAAGTGGCTACACCTTC
cdr3_aa: CASSSRQGAQSGYTF

cdr3_length: 14
v_call: TRBV11-2
j_call: TRBJ2-7
clone_size: .
d_call: .
cdr3_nt: TGTGCCAGCAGCAATCGGTACAGGGAGGTCGAGCAGTACTTC
cdr3_aa: CASSNRYREVEQYF

cdr3_length: 15
v_call: TRBV10-3
j_call: TRBJ1-2
clone_size: many
d_call: .
cdr3_nt: TGTGCCATCCTGACAGCCCAAGCGGCTAACTATGGCTACACCTTC
cdr3_aa: CAILTAQAANYGYTF

cdr3_length: 16
v_call: TRBV6-4
j_call: TRBJ1-5
clone_size: .
d_call: .
cdr3_nt: TGTGCCAGCAGTGCTCAGGGACCGAGAGATAATCAGCCCCAGCATTTT
cdr3_aa: CASSAQGPRDNQPQHF

cdr3_length: 14
v_call: TRBV10-2
j_call: TRBJ2-7
clone_size: many
d_call: TRBD2
cdr3_nt: TGCGCCAGCGTGAGCGGGGGGAGCTCCTACGAGCAGTACTTC
cdr3_aa: CASVSGGSSYEQYF

cdr3_length: 15
v_call: TRBV30
j_call: TRBJ1-5
clone_size: few
d_call: TRBD1
cdr3_nt: TGTGCCTGGAGTGCAGGGGGCAGTGGCAATCAGCCCCAGCATTTT
cdr3_aa: CAWSAGGSGNQPQHF

cdr3_length: 15
v_call: TRBV4-2
j_call: TRBJ2-7
clone_size: many
d_call: .
cdr3_nt: TGTGCCAGCAGCCAAGAGGGGGGAAGGTCCTACGAGCAGTACTTC
cdr3_aa: CASSQEGGRSYEQYF

cdr3_length: 14
v_call: TRBV7-9
j_call: TRBJ2-7
clone_size: few
d_call: TRBD1
cdr3_nt: TGCGCCAGCAGCTGGCTCATCACAGGGGTAGAGCAGTACTTC
cdr3_aa: CASSWLITGVEQYF

cdr3_length: 14
v_call: TRBV9
j_call: TRBJ1-5
clone_size: many
d_call: TRBD1
cdr3_nt: TGTGCCAGCAGCGGCACAGGGGGCGATCAGCCCCAGCATTTT
cdr3_aa: CASSGTGGDQPQHF

cdr3_length: 13
v_call: TRBV29-1
j_call: TRBJ2-7
clone_size: many
d_call: .
cdr3_nt: TGCAGCGTTGAAGGGTGGGACTCCTACGAGCAGTACTTC
cdr3_aa: CSVEGWDSYEQYF

cdr3_length: 14
v_call: TRBV6-1
j_call: TRBJ1-1
clone_size: many
d_call: TRBD1
cdr3_nt: TGTGCCAGCAGTGACTGGACAGGGAACACTGAAGCTTTCTTT
cdr3_aa: CASSDWTGNTEAFF

cdr3_length: 16
v_call: TRBV4-3
j_call: TRBJ1-4
clone_size: many
d_call: TRBD1
cdr3_nt: TGCGCCAGCAGCCAAGCGTCCGGGACAGGGGATGAAAAACTGTTTTTT
cdr3_aa: CASSQASGTGDEKLFF

cdr3_length: 13
v_call: TRBV30
j_call: TRBJ2-1
clone_size: .
d_call: .
cdr3_nt: TGTGCCTGGAGTGTCGGGATGGACAATGAGCAGTTCTTC
cdr3_aa: CAWSVGMDNEQFF

cdr3_length: 11
v_call: TRBV29-1
j_call: TRBJ2-5
clone_size: .
d_call: .
cdr3_nt: TGCAGCGTTGATTCAGGGGAGACCCAGTACTTC
cdr3_aa: CSVDSGETQYF

cdr3_length: 14
v_call: TRBV5-8
j_call: TRBJ1-6
clone_size: few
d_call: .
cdr3_nt: TGTGCCAGCAGCTTCCGGGGTTATAATTCACCCCTCCACTTT
cdr3_aa: CASSFRGYNSPLHF

cdr3_length: 13
v_call: TRBV29-1
j_call: TRBJ2-5
clone_size: .
d_call: TRBD2
cdr3_nt: TGCAGCGTTCGAGCGGGAGGGCAAGAGACCCAGTACTTC
cdr3_aa: CSVRAGGQETQYF

cdr3_length: 12
v_call: TRBV2
j_call: TRBJ1-6
clone_size: many
d_call: .
cdr3_nt: TGTGCCAGCAGGGCGGATAATTCACCCCTCCACTTT
cdr3_aa: CASRADNSPLHF

cdr3_length: 16
v_call: TRBV9
j_call: TRBJ2-2
clone_size: .
d_call: TRBD1
cdr3_nt: TGTGCCAGCAGCGGGACAGGGGTCGCGAACACCGGGGAGCTGTTTTTT
cdr3_aa: CASSGTGVANTGELFF

cdr3_length: 12
v_call: TRBV27
j_call: TRBJ1-1
clone_size: few
d_call: .
cdr3_nt: TGTGCCAGTTTCACGTCGGAAGCTGAAGCTTTCTTT
cdr3_aa: CASFTSEAEAFF

cdr3_length: 15
v_call: TRBV7-3
j_call: TRBJ1-1
clone_size: .
d_call: TRBD1
cdr3_nt: TGTGCCAGCAGCTGCCGGGACAGGGGGCGAACTGAAGCTTTCTTT
cdr3_aa: CASSCRDRGRTEAFF

cdr3_length: 14
v_call: TRBV7-2
j_call: TRBJ2-5
clone_size: many
d_call: TRBD2
cdr3_nt: TGTGCCAGCAGCAGAGGGACTAGCGAAGAGACCCAGTACTTC
cdr3_aa: CASSRGTSEETQYF

cdr3_length: 12
v_call: TRBV7-8
j_call: TRBJ1-6
clone_size: .
d_call: .
cdr3_nt: TGTGCCAGTAGTACCCCGGGGGGGCCCCTCCACTTT
cdr3_aa: CASSTPGGPLHF

cdr3_length: 23
v_call: TRBV24-1
j_call: TRBJ1-2
clone_size: .
d_call: .
cdr3_nt: .
cdr3_aa: CATSVPSGTHPPTSSTSGRDLNF

cdr3_length: 15
v_call: TRBV7-9
j_call: TRBJ1-4
clone_size: many
d_call: .
cdr3_nt: TGTGCCAGCAGCTTATTCGGCTCTCGAGGGGAAAAACTGTTTTTT
cdr3_aa: CASSLFGSRGEKLFF

cdr3_length: 14
v_call: TRBV2
j_call: TRBJ1-6
clone_size: .
d_call: TRBD1
cdr3_nt: TGTGCCAGCAGAGAGGGACAGGGCGGCTCACCCCTCCACTTT
cdr3_aa: CASREGQGGSPLHF

cdr3_length: 14
v_call: TRBV7-9
j_call: TRBJ1-6
clone_size: .
d_call: .
cdr3_nt: TGTGCCTGCAGGGTGGTTAGTGTATATTCACCCCTCCACTTT
cdr3_aa: CACRVVSVYSPLHF

cdr3_length: 15
v_call: TRBV25-1
j_call: TRBJ1-4
clone_size: .
d_call: .
cdr3_nt: TGTGCCAGCAGTGTGGAGGGGTCCTCTAATGAAAAACTGTTTTTT
cdr3_aa: CASSVEGSSNEKLFF

cdr3_length: 13
v_call: TRBV3-1
j_call: TRBJ1-2
clone_size: .
d_call: .
cdr3_nt: TGTGCCAGCACCATTCGAGGGGGGGATGGCTACACCTTC
cdr3_aa: CASTIRGGDGYTF

cdr3_length: 16
v_call: TRBV9
j_call: TRBJ2-5
clone_size: many
d_call: TRBD2
cdr3_nt: TGTGCCAGCAGCCCCTACGCCAGCGGGACCCAAGAGACCCAGTACTTC
cdr3_aa: CASSPYASGTQETQYF

cdr3_length: 16
v_call: TRBV5-5
j_call: TRBJ2-2
clone_size: .
d_call: TRBD2
cdr3_nt: TGTGCCAGCAGCCAGCTAGCGGGGGGGAACACCGGGGAGCTGTTTTTT
cdr3_aa: CASSQLAGGNTGELFF

cdr3_length: 15
v_call: TRBV10-3
j_call: TRBJ1-5
clone_size: .
d_call: .
cdr3_nt: TGTGCCATCAGTGAGTCTGCAGGGCTAGGTCAGCCCCAGCATTTT
cdr3_aa: CAISESAGLGQPQHF

cdr3_length: 10
v_call: TRBV29-1
j_call: TRBJ1-1
clone_size: .
d_call: .
cdr3_nt: TGCAGCTTAACAGGCACTGAAGCTTTCTTT
cdr3_aa: CSLTGTEAFF

cdr3_length: 13
v_call: TRBV2
j_call: TRBJ1-1
clone_size: many
d_call: .
cdr3_nt: TGTGCCGGCCTTGGGGAGAGGAACACTGAAGCTTTCTTT
cdr3_aa: CAGLGERNTEAFF

cdr3_length: 16
v_call: TRBV11-2
j_call: TRBJ2-7
clone_size: .
d_call: .
cdr3_nt: TGCGCCAGCAGCCAGTACGGGAGTCCCTCTCCCTACGAGCAGTACTTC
cdr3_aa: CASSQYGSPSPYEQYF

cdr3_length: 15
v_call: TRBV25-1
j_call: TRBJ1-4
clone_size: many
d_call: .
cdr3_nt: TGTGCCAGCAGTGAGGTGACAGCCGTAAATGAAAAACTGTTTTTT
cdr3_aa: CASSEVTAVNEKLFF

cdr3_length: 16
v_call: TRBV7-6
j_call: TRBJ1-5
clone_size: .
d_call: .
cdr3_nt: TGTGCCAGCAGCTTCGGTATTTGGGGCCCCAATCAGCCCCAGCATTTT
cdr3_aa: CASSFGIWGPNQPQHF

cdr3_length: 9
v_call: TRBV12-5
j_call: TRBJ1-4
clone_size: .
d_call: .
cdr3_nt: TGTGCTAGTGGTTTGAGTCAGGGTTTT
cdr3_aa: CASGLSQGF

cdr3_length: 9
v_call: TRBV7-9
j_call: TRBJ2-2
clone_size: .
d_call: .
cdr3_nt: TGTGCCAGCAGCCGGGAGCTGTTTTTT
cdr3_aa: CASSRELFF

cdr3_length: 14
v_call: TRBV5-1
j_call: TRBJ2-7
clone_size: few
d_call: TRBD2
cdr3_nt: TGCGCCAGCAGCCCTGGGACTAGCTTTTACGAGCAGTACTTC
cdr3_aa: CASSPGTSFYEQYF

cdr3_length: 14
v_call: TRBV20-1
j_call: TRBJ1-1
clone_size: few
d_call: .
cdr3_nt: TGCAGTGCGAGTCCTACGGCCAGGAACACTGAAGCTTTCTTT
cdr3_aa: CSASPTARNTEAFF

cdr3_length: 15
v_call: TRBV20-1
j_call: TRBJ1-6
clone_size: .
d_call: .
cdr3_nt: TGCAGTGCTAGATATCAGGGGCCGGATAATTCACCCCTCCGCTTT
cdr3_aa: CSARYQGPDNSPLRF

cdr3_length: 14
v_call: TRBV3-1
j_call: TRBJ1-5
clone_size: few
d_call: .
cdr3_nt: TGTGCCAGCAGCCATGGAGGGGACAATCAGCCCCAGCATTTT
cdr3_aa: CASSHGGDNQPQHF